The 12 T cell receptor beta chains presented below share a single source sample, sequenced in a study of cytomegalovirus exposure and HLA in healthy donors. Using immunoSEQ multiplex PCR, the repertoire was profiled, and TCRdb retains in-frame clones only, with some absent. The sample consists of roughly 130,000 clones, about four fifths of them appearing once. What was sequenced was PBMCs. These receptors were collected from a woman in her 30s in good health and CMV-seronegative.

V gene TRBV7-8 combines with J gene TRBJ1-1; perhaps TRBD1 as D (5 bases). V lost 3 bases and J lost 2, with 10 bases in between. Germline lookup yields CDR1 SGHVS and CDR2 FQNEAQ. This CDR3 spans 14 amino acids. The DNA of the CDR3 is TGTGCCAGCAGCTTGGGGGGGATAAACACTGAAGCTTTCTTT. This codes for CASSLGGINTEAFF.

The chain has TRBV10-3 and TRBJ2-3; D may be TRBD1 (5 bases). Between the trimmed V and J ends, which lost 5 bases and 4 bases, there was a span of 10 bases. The CDR3 spans 13 residues. Germline CDR1 is ENHRY and CDR2 is SYGVKD. CDR3 in DNA: TGTGCCATCAGTTCGACAGACTCAGATACGCAGTATTTT. Amino acid sequence: CAISSTDSDTQYF.

This clone has a handful of counts. The chain recombines TRBV6-1 with TRBJ2-3; 9 nucleotides align to TRBD2. The ends lost 1 base at V and 2 bases at J; junction bases unmatched: 1. Germline V gene lookup returns CDR1 MNHNS and CDR2 SASEGT. The CDR3 runs to 15 residues. The DNA of the CDR3 is TGTGCCAGCAGTGAAGAGCGGGGGGCCACAGATACGCAGTATTTT. It is translated as CASSEERGATDTQYF.

The J gene is TRBJ2-7, the V gene TRBV7-2; D is ambiguous. Germline assignment: CDR1 SGHTA and CDR2 FQGNSA. V was pared by 5 bases and J by 2 bases, with 10 bases between. This CDR3 has 13 residues. In DNA, the CDR3 is TGTGCCAGCAGCCTACGAATTCCCTACGAGCAGTACTTC. Protein: CASSLRIPYEQYF.

The chain recombines TRBV2 with TRBJ2-2; 7 bases agree with TRBD1. There are 15 residues in the CDR3. Looked up from germline, CDR1 is SNHLY and CDR2 is FYNNEI. V was clipped by 3 bases and J by 0 bases; unmatched bases: 1. CDR3 sequence reads: CASSEGQTNTGELFF. The CDR3 DNA sequence: TGTGCCAGCAGTGAGGGACAGACGAACACCGGGGAGCTGTTTTTT.

The V call is TRBV2, the J call TRBJ2-3; D is unresolved. CDR1 is SNHLY and CDR2 is FYNNEI in the germline V gene. The CDR3 totals 17 residues. V was clipped by 7 bases and J by 1 base, with 21 bases between them. The DNA for the CDR3 is TGTGCCAGCATCGCTAGAAAAACCCACGAAGGCACAGATACGCAGTATTTT. This codes for CASIARKTHEGTDTQYF. The whole variable domain, remainder taken from reference TRBV2 and TRBJ2-3, is EPEVTQTPSHQVTQMGQEVILRCVPISNHLYFYWYRQILGQKVEFLVSFYNNEISEKSEIFDDQFSVERPDGSNFTLKIRSTKLEDSAMYFCASIARKTHEGTDTQYFGPGTRLTVL.

The chain uses TRBV2 and TRBJ1-1; D remains unclear. CDR3 length: 14 amino acids. The V end was cut by 7 bases, the J end by 0 bases, with 12 bases between. Germline assignment: CDR1 SNHLY and CDR2 FYNNEI. CDR3 region: CASKARVLNTEAFF. The CDR3, as DNA: TGTGCCAGCAAGGCTCGGGTCCTGAACACTGAAGCTTTCTTT.

The CDR3, as DNA: TGTGCCAGCTCAACGGACAGGAGGAACACTGAAGCTTTCTTT. Its translation: CASSTDRRNTEAFF. The genes are TRBV18 and TRBJ1-1; 7 bases are a match to TRBD1. This CDR3 has 14 residues. V trimming: 5 bases; J trimming: 1 base; junction bases outside the gene matches: 4. Germline values: CDR1 KGHSH, CDR2 LQKENI. The full variable domain, with the rest looked up from reference TRBV18 and TRBJ1-1, is NAGVMQNPRHLVRRRGQEARLRCSPMKGHSHVYWYRQLPEEGLKFMVYLQKENIIDESGMPKERFSAEFPKEGPSILRIQQVVRGDSAAYFCASSTDRRNTEAFFGQGTRLTVV.

The chain couples TRBV7-9 to TRBJ1-4; no reliable D call. Germline loops: CDR1 SEHNR, CDR2 FQNEAQ (reference sequence). The V gene lost 3 bases and the J gene lost 6 bases, with 8 bases spanning the gap. This CDR3 is 13 amino acids long. The chain's CDR3 is CASSFATDEKLFF. The CDR3 DNA follows: TGTGCCAGCAGCTTTGCCACGGATGAAAAACTGTTTTTT.

This clone was seen a few times. V usage is TRBV6-1 and J usage is TRBJ2-7; 7 bases are shared with TRBD1. The J segment lost 2 bases and the V segment lost 7 bases, leaving 2 bases of the junction unmatched. This CDR3 spans 12 amino acids. The germline V gene encodes CDR1 MNHNS and CDR2 SASEGT. Here the CDR3 DNA reads TGTGCCAGCAAAACAGGGGCCTACGAGCAGTACTTC. This gives the protein CASKTGAYEQYF.

This clone showed up just once. The genes are TRBV12-5 and TRBJ1-1; TRBD1 matches at 9 bases. The CDR3 consists of 14 residues. Germline V gene data show CDR1 as LGHNT and CDR2 as FRNRAP. J was trimmed by 5 bases and V by 6 bases; bases with no gene match: 7. The CDR3 DNA sequence: TGTGCTAGTGGCACAGACAGGGGGAGGACTGAAGCTTTCTTT. Translating gives CASGTDRGRTEAFF.

The chain employs TRBV30 and TRBJ1-6; D unclear. Germline V gene data show CDR1 as GTSNPN and CDR2 as SVGIG (reference sequence). V was clipped by 3 bases and J by 14 bases, with 11 bases between them. The CDR3 has 11 amino acids. CDR3 DNA sequence: TGTGCCTGGAGGGCCGGGGAGGCCCTCCACTTT. Residues: CAWRAGEALHF.